These 30 T cell receptor beta chains originate from one sample sequenced in a study of CD8 T cells in Susac syndrome. An amount of RNA that ranged from roughly 0.45 to 1 ug was reverse transcribed with random hexamers. MiXCR was run by TCRdb on the immunoSEQ multiplex PCR reads, yielding one entry per CDR3 protein. The table lists a few hundred thousand distinct CDR3 sequences, approximately 94% of them singletons. Material for sequencing was CD4+ T cells from PBMCs. The receptors were sampled from a human donor with Susac syndrome.

J is TRBJ2-3 and V is TRBV6-5; 11 nucleotides align to TRBD2. CDR1 is MNHEY and CDR2 is SVGAGI in the germline V gene. V was pared by 0 bases and J by 2 bases, with 4 bases of the junction left unmatched. The CDR3 consists of 17 residues. CDR3 in amino acids: CASSYSTTSGDTDTQYF. CDR3 coding DNA: TGTGCCAGCAGTTACTCCACGACTAGCGGGGACACAGATACGCAGTATTTT.

The chain links TRBV5-4 to TRBJ2-5; tentatively, D is TRBD1 (6 bases). Germline CDR1 is SGHNT and CDR2 is YYREEE (reference sequence). The V and J ends lost 4 bases and 5 bases respectively, with 12 bases between them. The CDR3 has 13 residues. As DNA, the CDR3 is TGTGCCAGCAGCATGGACAGTGAGGAGACCCAGTACTTC. Translation gives CASSMDSEETQYF.

This clonotype was seen only once. The chain employs TRBV2 and TRBJ1-2, with D uncertain. This CDR3 has 14 amino acids. Germline V CDR1 and CDR2: SNHLY, FYNNEI. The germline V and J ends were trimmed by 4 bases and 8 bases, with 17 bases remaining between them. The CDR3 region has the DNA TGTGCCAGCAGTGCCCAAGGAACACTCTCAGGCTACACCTTC. This sequence encodes CASSAQGTLSGYTF.

The genes are TRBV3-1 and TRBJ2-7; no clear D. V lost 4 bases, J lost 1 base, and 8 bases lay in between. From germline, CDR1 is LGHDT and CDR2 YNNKEL (reference sequence). This CDR3 is 13 amino acids long. The CDR3 coding sequence is TGTGCCAGCAGCCTTGACCGATCCTACGAGCAGTACTTC. Translating gives CASSLDRSYEQYF.

J is TRBJ1-6 and V is TRBV6-5; D is unclear. This CDR3 is 15 amino acids long. The V end was cut by 4 bases, the J end by 5 bases, with 12 bases between. Germline V gene sequence: CDR1 MNHEY, CDR2 SVGAGI. CDR3 residues: CASSSPGDHNSPLHF. The DNA of the CDR3 is TGTGCCAGCAGTTCCCCGGGTGACCATAATTCACCCCTCCACTTT.

The CDR3 region has the DNA TGCAGTGCGTTTTACAGCTCCTACAATGAGCAGTTCTTC. Translating it yields CSAFYSSYNEQFF. The chain is built from TRBV20-1 and TRBJ2-1; D unresolved. Germline V gives CDR1 DFQATT, CDR2 SNEGSKA (reference sequence). The germline V and J ends were trimmed by 6 bases and 0 bases, with 9 bases remaining between them. The CDR3 is made up of 13 amino acids.

This rearrangement joins TRBV5-6 to TRBJ1-5; possible D gene TRBD1, 6 bases. The CDR3 contains 13 residues. The V and J ends lost 4 bases and 3 bases respectively, with 8 bases between them. From germline, CDR1 is SGHDT and CDR2 YYEEEE. CDR3 DNA sequence: TGTGCCAGCAGCCGGACAGCCAATCAGCCCCAGCATTTT. This codes for CASSRTANQPQHF.

This clonotype was detected a few times. This chain joins TRBV29-1 and TRBJ1-4; D not certain. This CDR3 has 14 amino acids. V shed 6 bases and J shed 1 base, with 12 bases lying between them. Germline values: CDR1 SQVTM, CDR2 ANQGSEA. Written as DNA, the CDR3 is TGCAGCGTCACGCTAGGAGGAACTAATGAAAAACTGTTTTTT. Its translation: CSVTLGGTNEKLFF.

CDR3 amino acids: CASTTGGYGYTF. The DNA of the CDR3 is TGCGCCAGCACGACAGGAGGATATGGCTACACCTTC. The chain carries TRBV10-2 and TRBJ1-2, with D maybe TRBD1 (6 bases). Trimming left V 7 bases short and J 5 bases short, with 11 bases between. The CDR3 is 12 amino acids. In germline, CDR1 is WSHSY, CDR2 SAAADI.

Regarding this clonotype: Germline and junction disagree at one end, which may indicate a read error. This chain uses TRBV5-1 with TRBJ2-7, with TRBD1 as a possible D gene (7 bases). This CDR3 is built from 15 residues. Looked up from germline, CDR1 is SGHRS and CDR2 is YFSETQ. Written as DNA, the CDR3 is TGCGCCAGCACCTTGAGGCGGGACAGAACCTCCGAGCAGTACTTC. Protein sequence: CASTLRRDRTSEQYF.

The chain couples TRBV20-1 to TRBJ1-1, with no clear D. Germline CDR1 DFQATT, CDR2 SNEGSKA (reference sequence). This CDR3 is 13 amino acids long. Trimming cost V 3 bases and J 5 bases, with 13 bases left between them. CDR3 protein: CSASTIPPTEAFF. The CDR3 bases are TGCAGTGCTAGTACGATCCCGCCGACTGAAGCTTTCTTT.

This chain uses TRBV15 with TRBJ1-4; D is unclear. Trimming cost V 4 bases and J 0 bases, with 9 bases left between them. This CDR3 has 15 amino acids. CDR1 is LNHNV, CDR2 YYDKDF, per germline (reference sequence). The CDR3 is CATSTLVATNEKLFF. CDR3 nucleotide sequence: TGTGCCACCAGCACCCTGGTTGCAACTAATGAAAAACTGTTTTTT.

A word on this clonotype: At one of its ends the junction is not consistent with the germline gene, which may arise from a read error. This rearrangement joins TRBV7-7 to TRBJ2-1; tentatively, D is TRBD1 (5 bases). Germline V lookup: CDR1 SSHAT, CDR2 FNYEAQ (reference sequence). The CDR3 runs 13 residues. CDR3 sequence (DNA): TGTGCTAGCAGCTTGGCAGGGTCAGTTGAGCAGTTCTTC. Amino acids: CASSLAGSVEQFF.

The V call is TRBV3-1, the J call TRBJ1-2; tentatively, D is TRBD1 (5 bases). This CDR3 region has 15 residues. Germline-derived CDR1 and CDR2 are LGHDT and YNNKEL (reference sequence). Trimming removed 0 bases at V and 11 bases at J, with 19 bases between. The CDR3 DNA follows: TGTGCCAGCAGCCAAGATCTTGTGGGACTCTCCACTTACACCTTC. It encodes CASSQDLVGLSTYTF.

The sample holds one count of this clonotype. This sequence joins TRBV5-1 and TRBJ1-2; 8 nucleotides match TRBD1. Trimming took 0 bases from V and 7 from J; bases not matched to a gene: 14. The CDR3 extends over 17 amino acids. Germline CDR1 is SGHRS and CDR2 is YFSETQ. The CDR3 reads CASSLEQGGLKFGGYTF. In nucleotides, the CDR3 is TGCGCCAGCAGCTTGGAACAGGGGGGCCTGAAGTTTGGTGGCTACACCTTC.

This chain's CDR3 is CATGDSGNTIYF. In DNA, the CDR3 is TGTGCCACCGGGGATTCTGGAAACACCATATATTTT. The chain recombines TRBV6-6 with TRBJ1-3, with D uncertain. Per the germline V gene, CDR1 is MNHNY and CDR2 is SVGAGI (reference sequence). V lost 10 bases, J lost 1 base, and 8 bases lay in between. The CDR3 has 12 residues.

The chain is built from TRBV12-3 or TRBV12-4 and TRBJ1-1, with D possibly being TRBD1 (6 bases). The ends were cut back, 5 bases at V and 4 bases at J, with 29 bases in the middle. This CDR3 contains 19 residues. The CDR3 region is CASSLGPAGGKGNRTEAFF. In nucleotides, the CDR3 is TGTGCCAGCAGTCTAGGCCCAGCGGGGGGCAAAGGTAATCGCACTGAAGCTTTCTTT.

The chain couples TRBV6-5 to TRBJ1-2; D remains ambiguous. Looked up from germline, CDR1 is MNHEY and CDR2 is SVGAGI. The CDR3 has 14 residues. Trimming stripped 7 bases from V and 2 bases from J, with 14 bases between. CDR3 in DNA: TGTGCCAGCACCGCTCTGGGGTCAAACTATGGCTACACCTTC. This sequence encodes CASTALGSNYGYTF.

This clonotype was detected only once. In DNA form, the CDR3 reads TGTGCCTGGAGTGTATCAACCGGGTGGGCAGCGAACACTGAAGCTTTCTTT. Translated, it gives CAWSVSTGWAANTEAFF. The rearrangement joins TRBV30 to TRBJ1-1; D call uncertain. This CDR3 is 17 amino acids long. CDR1 and CDR2 (germline): GTSNPN, SVGIG (reference sequence). V was cut by 0 bases and J by 1 base, with 18 bases left in between.

The V call is TRBV7-2, the J call TRBJ2-7, with D maybe TRBD2 (5 bases). Trimming took off 5 bases at V and 1 base at J, with 9 bases between the two ends. This CDR3 is built from 13 residues. Germline V gene lookup returns CDR1 SGHTA and CDR2 FQGNSA. The CDR3, as DNA: TGTGCCAGCAGCCGACCGGGGTCCTACGAGCAGTACTTC. Translation: CASSRPGSYEQYF.

The chain is built from TRBV20-1 and TRBJ2-7; either TRBD1 or TRBD2 may fit D (5 bases each). Trimming took 3 bases from V and 2 from J, leaving 11 bases between them. The CDR3 extends over 13 amino acids. CDR1 and CDR2 (germline): DFQATT, SNEGSKA (reference sequence). The CDR3 reads CSASLRGAYEQYF. DNA for the CDR3: TGCAGTGCTAGCTTAAGAGGGGCCTACGAGCAGTACTTC.

The chain carries TRBV20-1 and TRBJ1-4; 7 bases align to TRBD1. CDR1 DFQATT and CDR2 SNEGSKA come from the germline V gene (reference sequence). The CDR3 is 12 residues long. DNA for the CDR3: TGCAGCACCGGGGGGACAGCGGAAAAACTGTTTTTT. Translated: CSTGGTAEKLFF.

In its sample, this clonotype was seen once. This sequence joins TRBV20-1 and TRBJ2-7; 9 nucleotides align to TRBD2. This CDR3 contains 15 residues. Germline-derived CDR1 and CDR2 are DFQATT and SNEGSKA (reference sequence). V was clipped by 7 bases and J by 3 bases; unmatched bases: 13. CDR3 DNA: TGCAGTGTAAAGCGGGGGGCCTCCCGGGACTACGAGCAGTACTTC. It yields the protein CSVKRGASRDYEQYF.

This rearrangement joins TRBV4-2 to TRBJ2-2; D unresolved. The CDR3 consists of 19 residues. Germline V gene data show CDR1 as LGHNA and CDR2 as YNFKEQ. V was cut by 0 bases and J by 0 bases, with 17 bases left in between. The DNA of the CDR3 is TGTGCCAGCAGCCAAGATCAAAAAGGAGACCTCGCGAACACCGGGGAGCTGTTTTTT. It is translated as CASSQDQKGDLANTGELFF.

In its sample, this clonotype was seen a few times. V is TRBV2 and J is TRBJ2-1, with a tentative D call TRBD2 (7 bases). From germline, CDR1 is SNHLY and CDR2 FYNNEI. The CDR3 totals 13 residues. CDR3 DNA sequence: TGTGTCCTCGGGGGGCAGTTAAGCAATGAGCAGTTCTTC. Its translation: CVLGGQLSNEQFF.

The chain joins TRBV6-5 to TRBJ2-7; 9 bases map to TRBD1. Germline-derived CDR1 and CDR2 are MNHEY and SVGAGI. The CDR3 is 14 residues long. The V and J ends lost 7 bases and 5 bases, in that order; junction bases with no gene match: 9. The CDR3 DNA reads as TGTGCCAGCACTCCAGGACAGGGGTTCCACGAGCAGTACTTC. It yields the protein CASTPGQGFHEQYF.

V gene TRBV28 combines with J gene TRBJ2-5; D ambiguous. The V gene's germline CDR1 is MDHEN and CDR2 SYDVKM. This CDR3 is 16 amino acids long. Trimming took 2 bases from V and 1 from J, leaving 14 bases between them. The chain's CDR3 is CASSLRIEVGQETQYF. The CDR3 DNA reads as TGTGCCAGCAGTTTACGGATCGAGGTGGGCCAAGAGACCCAGTACTTC.

The V and J genes are TRBV29-1 and TRBJ1-2, with D maybe TRBD1 (6 bases). Trimming stripped 5 bases from V and 8 bases from J, with 15 bases between. This CDR3 contains 12 residues. CDR1 is SQVTM and CDR2 is ANQGSEA in the germline V gene. This chain's CDR3 is CSVSDSRLGYTF. The CDR3 DNA reads as TGCAGCGTTTCGGACAGCCGCCTAGGCTACACCTTC.

The J gene is TRBJ1-2, the V gene TRBV30; perhaps TRBD1 as D (6 bases). V was clipped by 2 bases and J by 7 bases, with 29 bases between them. The CDR3 is 18 residues long. Germline V CDR1 and CDR2: GTSNPN, SVGIG (reference sequence). The CDR3 loop is CAWSRTSGAAALGGGYTF. CDR3 coding DNA: TGTGCCTGGAGTCGGACTTCGGGGGCAGCCGCTTTGGGTGGTGGCTACACCTTC. The whole variable domain, filled in from reference TRBV30 and TRBJ1-2, reads SQTIHQWPATLVQPVGSPLSLECTVEGTSNPNLYWYRQAAGRGLQLLFYSVGIGQISSEVPQNLSASRPQDRQFILSSKKLLLSDSGFYLCAWSRTSGAAALGGGYTFGSGTRLTVV.

This clonotype is a singleton in its sample. The gene calls are TRBV4-2 and TRBJ1-2, with no clear D. The CDR3 is 12 amino acids. The germline V gene encodes CDR1 LGHNA and CDR2 YNFKEQ. The ends were cut back, 0 bases at V and 5 bases at J, with 4 bases in the middle. The CDR3 region is CASSQESYGYTF. In DNA form, the CDR3 reads TGTGCCAGCAGCCAAGAAAGTTATGGCTACACCTTC.